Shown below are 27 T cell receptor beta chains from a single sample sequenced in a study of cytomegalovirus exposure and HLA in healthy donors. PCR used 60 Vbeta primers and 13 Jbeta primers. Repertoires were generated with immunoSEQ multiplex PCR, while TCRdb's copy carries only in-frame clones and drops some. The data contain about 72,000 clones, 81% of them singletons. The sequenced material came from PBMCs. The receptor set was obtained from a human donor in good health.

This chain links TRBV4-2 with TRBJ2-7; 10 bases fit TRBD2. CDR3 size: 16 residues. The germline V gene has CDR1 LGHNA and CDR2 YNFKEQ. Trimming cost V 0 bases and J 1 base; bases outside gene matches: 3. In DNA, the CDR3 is TGTGCCAGCAGCCAAGACCTAGCGGGGGATTCCTACGAGCAGTACTTC. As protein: CASSQDLAGDSYEQYF.

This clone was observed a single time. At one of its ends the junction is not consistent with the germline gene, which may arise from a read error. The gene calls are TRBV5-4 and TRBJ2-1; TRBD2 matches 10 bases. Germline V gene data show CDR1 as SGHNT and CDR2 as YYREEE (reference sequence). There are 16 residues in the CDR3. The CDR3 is CASSSTGLADYSEQFF. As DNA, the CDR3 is TGTGCCAGCAGCTCAACAGGACTAGCGGATTACAGTGAGCAGTTCTTC.

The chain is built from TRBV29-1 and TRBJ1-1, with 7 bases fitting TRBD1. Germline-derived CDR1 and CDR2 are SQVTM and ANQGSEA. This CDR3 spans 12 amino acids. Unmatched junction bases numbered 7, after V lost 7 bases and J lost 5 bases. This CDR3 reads CSGTGPGTEAFF. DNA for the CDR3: TGCAGCGGGACAGGCCCGGGGACTGAAGCTTTCTTT.

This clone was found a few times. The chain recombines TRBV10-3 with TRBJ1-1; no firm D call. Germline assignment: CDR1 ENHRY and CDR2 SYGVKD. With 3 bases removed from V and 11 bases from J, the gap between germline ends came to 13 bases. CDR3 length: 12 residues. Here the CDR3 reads CAISDNEAMAFF. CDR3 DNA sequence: TGTGCCATCAGTGATAATGAGGCAATGGCTTTCTTT.

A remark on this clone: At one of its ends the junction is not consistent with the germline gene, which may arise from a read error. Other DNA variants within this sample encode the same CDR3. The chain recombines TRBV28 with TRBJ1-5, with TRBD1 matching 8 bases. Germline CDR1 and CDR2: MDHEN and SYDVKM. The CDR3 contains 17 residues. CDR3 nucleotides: TGTGCCAGCAGTTTCTATCCCGGACAGGGCAGCAACCAGCCCCAGCATTTT. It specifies CASSFYPGQGSNQPQHF.

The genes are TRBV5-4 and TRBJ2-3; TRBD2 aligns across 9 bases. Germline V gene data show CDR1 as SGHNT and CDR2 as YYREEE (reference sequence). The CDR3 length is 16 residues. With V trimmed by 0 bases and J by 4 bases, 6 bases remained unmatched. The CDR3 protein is CASSLVAGGKSDTQYF. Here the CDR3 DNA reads TGTGCCAGCAGCTTGGTGGCGGGGGGGAAGTCAGATACGCAGTATTTT.

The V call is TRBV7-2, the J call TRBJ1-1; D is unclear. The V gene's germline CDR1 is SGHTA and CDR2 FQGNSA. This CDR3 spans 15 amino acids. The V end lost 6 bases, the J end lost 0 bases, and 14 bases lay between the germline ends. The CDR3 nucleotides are TGTGCCAGCAGACGGAACGGGGTGGTGAACACTGAAGCTTTCTTT. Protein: CASRRNGVVNTEAFF.

The CDR3 sequence: CASSGPGDIQYF. CDR3 sequence (DNA): TGCGCCAGCAGTGGTCCGGGAGACATTCAGTACTTC. The V gene is TRBV10-2, the J gene TRBJ2-4; D is perhaps TRBD2 (6 bases). Germline values: CDR1 WSHSY, CDR2 SAAADI. The CDR3 spans 12 residues. Trimming took 4 bases from V and 8 from J, leaving 9 bases between them.

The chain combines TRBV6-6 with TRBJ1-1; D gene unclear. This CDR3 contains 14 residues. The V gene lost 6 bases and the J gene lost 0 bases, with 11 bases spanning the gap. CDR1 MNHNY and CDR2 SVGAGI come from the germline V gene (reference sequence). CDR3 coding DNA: TGTGCCAGCAGCCCCAATTCCATGAACACTGAAGCTTTCTTT. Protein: CASSPNSMNTEAFF.

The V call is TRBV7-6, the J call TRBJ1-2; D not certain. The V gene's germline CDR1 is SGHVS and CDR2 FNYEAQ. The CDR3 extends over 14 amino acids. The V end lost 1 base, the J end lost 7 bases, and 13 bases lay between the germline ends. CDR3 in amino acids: CASSLDLGGSGYTF. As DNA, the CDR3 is TGTGCCAGCAGCTTAGATTTGGGAGGGAGTGGCTACACCTTC.

The CDR3 nucleotides read TGTGCCAGCAGTAATGTTCCAGGGAACACTGAAGCTTTCTTT. Amino acids: CASSNVPGNTEAFF. The chain employs TRBV6-5 and TRBJ1-1; unclear D gene. Germline values: CDR1 MNHEY, CDR2 SVGAGI. The CDR3 is made up of 14 amino acids. Trimming removed 5 bases from V and 1 base from J, with 11 bases in between.

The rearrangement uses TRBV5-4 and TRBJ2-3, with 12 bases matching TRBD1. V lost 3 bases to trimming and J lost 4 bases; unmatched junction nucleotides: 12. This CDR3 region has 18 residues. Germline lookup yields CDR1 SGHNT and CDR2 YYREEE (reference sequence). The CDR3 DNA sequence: TGTGCCAGCAGCTCCCCAGGGCCGGGACAGGGGGCCCCAGATACGCAGTATTTT. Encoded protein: CASSSPGPGQGAPDTQYF.

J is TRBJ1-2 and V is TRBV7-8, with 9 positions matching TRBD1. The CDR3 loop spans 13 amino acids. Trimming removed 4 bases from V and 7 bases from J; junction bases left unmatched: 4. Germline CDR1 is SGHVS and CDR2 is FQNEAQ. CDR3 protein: CASSSGTGTGYTF. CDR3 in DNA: TGTGCCAGCAGCTCCGGGACAGGGACTGGCTACACCTTC.

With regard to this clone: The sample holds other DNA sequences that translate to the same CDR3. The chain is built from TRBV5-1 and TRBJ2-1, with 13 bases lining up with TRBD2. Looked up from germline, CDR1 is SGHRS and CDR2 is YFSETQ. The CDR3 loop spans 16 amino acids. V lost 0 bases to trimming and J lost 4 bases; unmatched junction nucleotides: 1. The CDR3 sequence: CASSLGLAGGYNEQFF. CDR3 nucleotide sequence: TGCGCCAGCAGCTTGGGACTAGCGGGGGGATACAATGAGCAGTTCTTC. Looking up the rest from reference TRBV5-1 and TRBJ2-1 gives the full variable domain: KAGVTQTPRYLIKTRGQQVTLSCSPISGHRSVSWYQQTPGQGLQFLFEYFSETQRNKGNFPGRFSGRQFSNSRSEMNVSTLELGDSALYLCASSLGLAGGYNEQFFGPGTRLTVL.

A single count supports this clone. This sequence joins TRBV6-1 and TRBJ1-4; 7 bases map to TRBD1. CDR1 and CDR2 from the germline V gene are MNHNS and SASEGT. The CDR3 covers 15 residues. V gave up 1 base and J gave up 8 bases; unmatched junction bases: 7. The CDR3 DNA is TGTGCCAGCAGTGAAGGTACAGGGGAGACAGAAAAACTGTTTTTT. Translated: CASSEGTGETEKLFF.

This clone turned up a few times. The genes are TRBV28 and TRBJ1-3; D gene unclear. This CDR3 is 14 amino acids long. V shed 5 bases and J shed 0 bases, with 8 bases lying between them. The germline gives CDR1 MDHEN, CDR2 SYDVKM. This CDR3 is CASSTTPSGNTIYF. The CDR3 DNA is TGTGCCAGCAGTACTACCCCCTCTGGAAACACCATATATTTT.

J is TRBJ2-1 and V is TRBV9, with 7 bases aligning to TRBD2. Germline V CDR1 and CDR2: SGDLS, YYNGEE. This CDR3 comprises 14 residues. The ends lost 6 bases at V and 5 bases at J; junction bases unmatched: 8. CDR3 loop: CASTGGRRDNEQFF. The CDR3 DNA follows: TGTGCCAGCACGGGAGGAAGGAGGGACAATGAGCAGTTCTTC.

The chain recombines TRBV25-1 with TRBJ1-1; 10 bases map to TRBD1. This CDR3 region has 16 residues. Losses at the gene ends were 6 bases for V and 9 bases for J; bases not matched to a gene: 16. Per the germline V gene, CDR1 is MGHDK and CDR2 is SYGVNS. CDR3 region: CASSGGVETGGRKAFF. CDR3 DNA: TGTGCCAGCAGCGGTGGGGTAGAGACAGGGGGCAGGAAAGCTTTCTTT. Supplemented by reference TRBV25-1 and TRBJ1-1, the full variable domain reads EADIYQTPRYLVIGTGKKITLECSQTMGHDKMYWYQQDPGMELHLIHYSYGVNSTEKGDLSSESTVSRIRTEHFPLTLESARPSHTSQYLCASSGGVETGGRKAFFGQGTRLTVV.

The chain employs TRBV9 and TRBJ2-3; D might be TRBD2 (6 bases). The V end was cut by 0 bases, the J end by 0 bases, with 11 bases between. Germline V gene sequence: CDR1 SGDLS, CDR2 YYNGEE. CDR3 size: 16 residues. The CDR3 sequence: CASSVEAGHSTDTQYF. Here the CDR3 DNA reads TGTGCCAGCAGCGTAGAAGCGGGCCATAGCACAGATACGCAGTATTTT.

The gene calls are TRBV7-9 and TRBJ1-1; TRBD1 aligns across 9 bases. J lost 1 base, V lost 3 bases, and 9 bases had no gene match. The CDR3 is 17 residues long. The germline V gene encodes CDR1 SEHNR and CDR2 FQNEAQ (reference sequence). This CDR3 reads CASSLEPGQGTNTEAFF. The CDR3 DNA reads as TGTGCCAGCAGCTTGGAACCGGGACAGGGTACGAACACTGAAGCTTTCTTT.

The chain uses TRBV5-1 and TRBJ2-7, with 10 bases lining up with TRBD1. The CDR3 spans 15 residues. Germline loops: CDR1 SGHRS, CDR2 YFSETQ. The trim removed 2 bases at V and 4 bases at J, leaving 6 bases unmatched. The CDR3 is CASSFFGQGGYEQYF. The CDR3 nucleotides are TGCGCCAGCAGCTTTTTCGGACAGGGGGGTTACGAGCAGTACTTC.

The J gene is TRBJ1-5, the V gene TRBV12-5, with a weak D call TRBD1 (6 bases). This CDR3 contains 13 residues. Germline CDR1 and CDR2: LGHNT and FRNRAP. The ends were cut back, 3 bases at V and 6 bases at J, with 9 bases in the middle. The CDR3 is CASGLGGGQPQHF. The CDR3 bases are TGTGCTAGTGGTTTAGGGGGGGGTCAGCCCCAGCATTTT.

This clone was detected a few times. CDR3 loop: CASRQTNEKLFF. For the CDR3, the DNA is TGTGCCAGCAGGCAGACTAATGAAAAACTGTTTTTT. The chain couples TRBV6-6 to TRBJ1-4, with unresolved D. This CDR3 region has 12 residues. Trimming stripped 6 bases from V and 2 bases from J, with 4 bases between. CDR1 is MNHNY, CDR2 SVGAGI, per germline (reference sequence).

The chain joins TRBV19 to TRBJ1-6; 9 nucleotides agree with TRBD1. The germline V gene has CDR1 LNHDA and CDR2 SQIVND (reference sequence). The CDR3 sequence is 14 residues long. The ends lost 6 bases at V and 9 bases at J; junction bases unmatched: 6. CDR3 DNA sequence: TGTGCCAGTAGCGGGACAGGGTGGGGTTCACCCCTCCACTTT. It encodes CASSGTGWGSPLHF.

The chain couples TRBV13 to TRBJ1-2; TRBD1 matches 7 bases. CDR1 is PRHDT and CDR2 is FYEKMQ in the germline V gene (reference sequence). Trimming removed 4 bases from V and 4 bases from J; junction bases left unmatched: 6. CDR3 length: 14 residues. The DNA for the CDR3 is TGTGCCAGCAGCTCCTCAGGGGGAGGCTATGGCTACACCTTC. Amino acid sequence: CASSSSGGGYGYTF.

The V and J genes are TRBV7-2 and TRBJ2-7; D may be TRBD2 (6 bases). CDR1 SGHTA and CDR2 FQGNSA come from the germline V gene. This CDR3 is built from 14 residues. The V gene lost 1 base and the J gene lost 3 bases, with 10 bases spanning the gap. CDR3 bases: TGTGCCAGCAGCTTAGATGGCGGGAACTACGAGCAGTACTTC. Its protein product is CASSLDGGNYEQYF.

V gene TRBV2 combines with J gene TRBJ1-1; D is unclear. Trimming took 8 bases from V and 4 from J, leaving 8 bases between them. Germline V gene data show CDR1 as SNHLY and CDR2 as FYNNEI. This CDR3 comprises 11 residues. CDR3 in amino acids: CASSEFTEAFF. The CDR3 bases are TGTGCCAGCTCGGAGTTCACTGAAGCTTTCTTT.